Listed below are T cell receptor beta chains from one sample, sequenced in a study of OX40 agonist ivuxolimab in advanced cancers. The data were produced by immunoSEQ multiplex PCR, yet TCRdb's version contains in-frame clones alone and is incomplete. Of roughly 100,000 clones listed, about 87% are singletons. Here the sequenced sample was CD4+ or CD8+ T cells sorted from blood, taken in a trial of the OX40 agonist ivuxolimab. The receptors here all came from an adult with an advanced solid tumor such as melanoma, head and neck, liver or kidney cancer. The CDR3 runs from the conserved cysteine through the conserved F or W. The D gene is left open where the match is weak. Clone size appears in some rows only: once, few, many, or a class for an expanded clone.

>TRBV4-2|-|-|TRBJ1-2
TGTGCCAGCAGCCAAGGGGCAAGCTATGGCTACACCTTC
CASSQGASYGYTF
>TRBV30|-|-|TRBJ2-7
TGTGCCTGGAACTGGGCGGGCACGGGCGAGCAGTACTTC
CAWNWAGTGEQYF
>TRBV6-5|TRBD2|-|TRBJ2-7
TGTGCCAGCAGTTACACTAGCGACCTTCGGGAGCAGTACTTC
CASSYTSDLREQYF
>TRBV2|-|-|TRBJ2-3
TGTGCCAGCAGTGAGCAAAGTTCAGGGTCCGGGGTGGGAGATACGCAGTATTTT
CASSEQSSGSGVGDTQYF
>TRBV5-1|TRBD1|-|TRBJ2-1
TGCGCCAGCAGCTTGGTATTGGGACAGGGAGGGAATGAGCAGTTCTTC
CASSLVLGQGGNEQFF
>TRBV2|TRBD2|-|TRBJ2-1
TGTGCCAGCAGTGAAGCAGCCAGCGGGAGGGCCCGCGAGCAGTTCTTC
CASSEAASGRAREQFF
>TRBV4-1|-|-|TRBJ1-5
TGCGCCAGCAGCCAAGATTTTAGGGGTGGCAATCAGCCCCAGCATTTT
CASSQDFRGGNQPQHF
>TRBV5-1|TRBD2|-|TRBJ2-2
TGCGCCAGCAGCACGGGAGGTCCCGGGACTCCCCACACCGGGGAGCTGTTTTTT
CASSTGGPGTPHTGELFF
>TRBV6-4|TRBD1|-|TRBJ2-3
TGTGCCAGCAGTGACGCTTCGACAGGGGGCGCAGATACGCAGTATTTT
CASSDASTGGADTQYF
>TRBV6-6|-|once|TRBJ2-2
TGTGCCAGCAGTCTGCCCGGGGAGCTGTTTTTT
CASSLPGELFF
>TRBV11-3|-|-|TRBJ2-3
TGTGCCAGCAGCCCGGAAGTGGCAGATACGCAGTATTTT
CASSPEVADTQYF
>TRBV18|-|-|TRBJ1-1
TGTGCCAGCTCACCAACCAGGGGACCTGAAGCTTTCTTT
CASSPTRGPEAFF
>TRBV7-9|-|once|TRBJ2-6
TGTGCCAGCAGCCCCCCCGGGCAGGGGCCTTATCACGTCCTGACTTTC
CASSPPGQGPYHVLTF